A single sample gave rise to the 9 T cell receptor beta chains below, sequenced in a study of T cells in women clearing cervical HPV infection. Using immunoSEQ multiplex PCR, the repertoire was profiled, and TCRdb retains in-frame clones only, with some absent. The ten top clones account for less than 8.5%, within a sample of approximately 41,000 clones. Material: blood buffy coat. These receptors all stem from a woman between 18 and 75 years old with a cervical HPV16 infection that either progressed to CIN3+ or cleared (not recorded which).

Points on this clone: Sequencing ends 3 residues short of the CDR3 end; the germline J gene provides the rest. This sequence joins TRBV7-9 and TRBJ1-4, with D possibly TRBD1 on 6 matching bases. V was shortened by 1 base and J by 3 bases, with 9 bases between the two germline ends. CDR1 is SEHNR and CDR2 is FQNEAQ in the germline V gene (reference sequence). CDR3 length: 15 residues. CDR3: CASSLVEGANEKLFF. The sequenced part of the CDR3 DNA is TGTGCCAGCAGCTTAGTAGAGGGGGCTAATGAAAAA.

About this clone itself: The CDR3 end lies 3 residues beyond the end of the read and is filled in from the germline J gene. This rearrangement joins TRBV2 to TRBJ2-1; 7 bases are a match to TRBD1. The CDR3 totals 13 residues. V shed 9 bases and J 5 bases; nucleotides not matched to a gene: 7. Looked up from germline, CDR1 is SNHLY and CDR2 is FYNNEI. The sequenced CDR3 bases are TGTGCCAGGCGAGGGGACAGACACAATGAG. Protein sequence: CARRGDRHNE. The complete CDR3 sequence is CARRGDRHNEQFF.

With respect to this clone: The read finishes 3 residues shy of the CDR3 end, and the germline J gene is used to complete it. The rearrangement joins TRBV5-6 to TRBJ1-2; TRBD1 matches at 12 bases. The CDR3 contains 14 residues. Unmatched junction bases numbered 5, after V lost 4 bases and J lost 7 bases. Germline loops: CDR1 SGHDT, CDR2 YYEEEE. CDR3: CASSPGQGAGGYTF. The part of the CDR3 DNA that was read is TGTGCCAGCAGCCCGGGACAGGGGGCGGGTGGC.

Concerning this clone: From the germline J gene comes the end of the CDR3, since the read stops 3 residues before it. The rearrangement uses TRBV19 and TRBJ2-5; no clear D. This CDR3 has 13 residues. Trimming took off 1 base at V and 2 bases at J, with 5 bases between the two ends. The V gene's germline CDR1 is LNHDA and CDR2 SQIVND (reference sequence). Partial CDR3 DNA: TGTGCCAGTAGTATAGGCAGTCAAGAGACC. This translates into CASSIGSQET. The entire CDR3 protein is CASSIGSQETQYF. Complete variable domain (other parts from reference TRBV19 and TRBJ2-5): DGGITQSPKYLFRKEGQNVTLSCEQNLNHDAMYWYRQDPGQGLRLIYYSQIVNDFQKGDIAEGYSVSREKKESFPLTVTSAQKNPTAFYLCASSIGSQETQYFGPGTRLLVL.

As for this clone: The read halts 3 residues ahead of the CDR3 end, with the missing end drawn from the germline J gene. The genes are TRBV20-1 and TRBJ1-2; D is perhaps TRBD1 (5 bases). In germline, CDR1 is DFQATT, CDR2 SNEGSKA (reference sequence). The V gene lost 3 bases and the J gene lost 4 bases, with 21 bases spanning the gap. This CDR3 contains 16 residues. The part of the CDR3 DNA that was read is TGCAGTGCTAGCGCAGGTTTGAAGCAGGGCAGCTATGGC. Amino acids: CSASAGLKQGSYG. The whole CDR3 protein reads CSASAGLKQGSYGYTF.

As concerns this clone: The read halts 3 residues ahead of the CDR3 end, with the missing end drawn from the germline J gene. This chain links TRBV2 with TRBJ2-3; TRBD2 matches 8 bases. The junction had 8 bases not matched to a gene; V was cut back by 6 bases and J by 0 bases. This CDR3 has 16 residues. Germline values: CDR1 SNHLY, CDR2 FYNNEI. The DNA read from the CDR3 is TGTGCCAGCAGCGTTATAGCGGGGACTAGCACAGATACG. Protein: CASSVIAGTSTDT. The full CDR3 protein is CASSVIAGTSTDTQYF.

A note on this clone: The CDR3 extends 3 residues past the end of the read, so its final part is completed from the germline J gene. The rearrangement uses TRBV6-1 and TRBJ1-2; D remains unclear. CDR1 and CDR2 (germline): MNHNS, SASEGT. Trimming pared 1 base from V and 3 bases from J, leaving 12 bases between. This CDR3 has 15 amino acids. Incomplete CDR3 DNA: TGTGCCAGCAGTGAAGAAGTTACAGCCTACTATGGC. It translates to CASSEEVTAYYG. The entire CDR3 protein is CASSEEVTAYYGYTF.

A note on this clone: The read finishes 3 residues shy of the CDR3 end, and the germline J gene is used to complete it. The rearrangement uses TRBV28 and TRBJ2-3; 13 bases align to TRBD2. There are 17 residues in the CDR3. CDR1 is MDHEN, CDR2 SYDVKM, per germline. The trim removed 5 bases at V and 2 bases at J, leaving 7 bases unmatched. CDR3 protein: CASSPGTSGAYTDTQYF. The CDR3 DNA, read in part, is TGTGCCAGCAGTCCCGGGACTAGCGGGGCTTACACAGATACG.

Comment on this clone: The read is 3 residues too short to cover the CDR3 end, so that end is filled in from the germline J gene. The rearrangement links TRBV29-1 to TRBJ2-5, with 9 bases lining up with TRBD1. In germline, CDR1 is SQVTM, CDR2 ANQGSEA. Losses at the gene ends were 6 bases for V and 4 bases for J; bases not matched to a gene: 3. CDR3 length equals 12 residues. CDR3 sequence: CSVNRGPETQYF. The part of the CDR3 DNA that was read is TGCAGCGTCAACAGGGGGCCAGAGACC.